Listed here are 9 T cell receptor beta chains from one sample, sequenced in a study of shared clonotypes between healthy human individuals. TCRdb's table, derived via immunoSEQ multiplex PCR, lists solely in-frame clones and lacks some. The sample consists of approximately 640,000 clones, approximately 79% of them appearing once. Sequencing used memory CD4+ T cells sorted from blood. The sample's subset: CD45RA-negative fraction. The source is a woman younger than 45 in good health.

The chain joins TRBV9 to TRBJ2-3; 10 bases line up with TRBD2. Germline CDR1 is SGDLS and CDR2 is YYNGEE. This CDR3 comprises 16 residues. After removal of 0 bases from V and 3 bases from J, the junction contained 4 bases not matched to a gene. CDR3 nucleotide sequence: TGTGCCAGCAGCGTAGCGTTTAGCGGGAGGACAGATACGCAGTATTTT. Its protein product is CASSVAFSGRTDTQYF.

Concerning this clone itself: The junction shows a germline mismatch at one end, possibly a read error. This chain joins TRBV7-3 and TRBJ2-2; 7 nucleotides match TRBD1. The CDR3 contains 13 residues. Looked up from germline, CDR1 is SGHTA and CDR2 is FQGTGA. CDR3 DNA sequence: TGTGCCAGCAGCGTAACAGGGGTCGGGGAGCTGTTTTTT. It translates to CASSVTGVGELFF.

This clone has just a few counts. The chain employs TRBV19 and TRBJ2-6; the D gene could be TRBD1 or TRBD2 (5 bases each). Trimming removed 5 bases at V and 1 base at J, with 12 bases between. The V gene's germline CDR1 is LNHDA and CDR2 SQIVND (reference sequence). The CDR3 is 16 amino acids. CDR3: CASSPRWGSGANVLTF. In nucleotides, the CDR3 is TGTGCCAGTAGTCCCCGTTGGGGGTCTGGGGCCAACGTCCTGACTTTC.

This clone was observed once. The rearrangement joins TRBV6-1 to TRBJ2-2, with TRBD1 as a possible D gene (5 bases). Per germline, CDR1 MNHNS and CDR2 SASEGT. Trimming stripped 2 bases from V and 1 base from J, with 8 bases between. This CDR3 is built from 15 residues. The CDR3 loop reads CASSEWGLNTGELFF. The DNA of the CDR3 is TGTGCCAGCAGTGAATGGGGCTTGAACACCGGGGAGCTGTTTTTT.

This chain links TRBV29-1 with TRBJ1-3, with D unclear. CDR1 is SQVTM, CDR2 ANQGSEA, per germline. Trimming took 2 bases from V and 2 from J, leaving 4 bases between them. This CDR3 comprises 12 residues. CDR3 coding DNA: TGCAGCGTTGAAAAGCCTGGAAACACCATATATTTT. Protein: CSVEKPGNTIYF.

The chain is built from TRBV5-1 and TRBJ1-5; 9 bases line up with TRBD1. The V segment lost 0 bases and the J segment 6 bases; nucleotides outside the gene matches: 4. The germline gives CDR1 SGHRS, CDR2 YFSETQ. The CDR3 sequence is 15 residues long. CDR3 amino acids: CASSLGGQGTQPQHF. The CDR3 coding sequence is TGCGCCAGCAGCTTGGGCGGACAGGGGACTCAGCCCCAGCATTTT.

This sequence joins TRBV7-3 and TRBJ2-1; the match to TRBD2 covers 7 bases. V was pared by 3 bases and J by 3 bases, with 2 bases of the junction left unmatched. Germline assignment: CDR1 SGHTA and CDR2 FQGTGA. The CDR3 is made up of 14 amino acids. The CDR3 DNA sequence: TGTGCCAGCAGCTTCGGGGGGAGCTACAATGAGCAGTTCTTC. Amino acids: CASSFGGSYNEQFF.

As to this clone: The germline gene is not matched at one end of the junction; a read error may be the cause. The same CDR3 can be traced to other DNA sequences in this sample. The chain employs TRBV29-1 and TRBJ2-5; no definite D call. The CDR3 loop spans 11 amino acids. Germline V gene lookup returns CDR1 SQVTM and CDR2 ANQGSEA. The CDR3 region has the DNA TGCAGCGTTCTCATTCAAGAGACTCAGTACTTC. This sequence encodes CSVLIQETQYF.

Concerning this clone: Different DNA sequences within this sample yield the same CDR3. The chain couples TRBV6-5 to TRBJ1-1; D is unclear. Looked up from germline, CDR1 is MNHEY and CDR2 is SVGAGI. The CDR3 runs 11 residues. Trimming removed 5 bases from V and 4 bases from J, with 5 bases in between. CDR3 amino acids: CASSRGTEAFF. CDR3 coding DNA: TGTGCCAGCAGTCGGGGCACTGAAGCTTTCTTT.